Shown below are 22 T cell receptor beta chains from a single sample sequenced in a study of blood T cells in healthy people across ages (dated by TCRdb to 2015 to 2017). Libraries were prepared through 5' RACE. This sample was sequenced with an Illumina HiSeq 2500. A second roughly 7 to 11 cycle PCR used a sample-barcoded 5' primer and a J-beta primer mix. The raw public reads went through TCRdb reprocessing: fastp at Q25, MiXCR clone calling, in-frame beta chains kept. CDR3 protein sequences are deduplicated, and each keeps its most common genes and DNA. The sample table holds 1.5 million to 2 million distinct CDR3 sequences, of which about 31% were seen once. The ten largest clonotypes hold around 11% of the sample. The source material was blood. The receptors here all came from a woman aged 25 to 39 in good health.

This clonotype has a handful of counts. CDR3 protein: CASSKGPSYEQYF. The CDR3, as DNA: TGTGCCAGCAGCAAGGGTCCATCCTACGAGCAGTACTTC. The chain couples TRBV7-2 to TRBJ2-7; no reliable D call. Trimming removed 5 bases at V and 1 base at J, with 9 bases between. The CDR3 has 13 residues. CDR1 SGHTA and CDR2 FQGNSA come from the germline V gene.

The gene calls are TRBV7-9 and TRBJ1-1; 12 bases are a match to TRBD1. V was clipped by 0 bases and J by 4 bases; unmatched bases: 3. This CDR3 is built from 16 residues. Looked up from germline, CDR1 is SEHNR and CDR2 is FQNEAQ (reference sequence). The CDR3 protein is CASSLAGTGGSTEAFF. CDR3 in DNA: TGTGCCAGCAGCTTAGCCGGGACAGGGGGCTCCACTGAAGCTTTCTTT.

The chain combines TRBV10-2 with TRBJ2-1; tentative D call: TRBD2 (5 bases). This CDR3 region has 13 residues. The V gene's germline CDR1 is WSHSY and CDR2 SAAADI. With 2 bases removed from V and 8 bases from J, the gap between germline ends came to 10 bases. CDR3 nucleotides: TGCGCCAGCAGTGAGCTAGCAAGTCATGAGCAGTTCTTC. This encodes CASSELASHEQFF.

The CDR3 nucleotides are TGTGCCAGCAGCGTACGAGTCCAGTTACAAGAGACCCAGTACTTC. Its translation: CASSVRVQLQETQYF. The rearrangement uses TRBV11-2 and TRBJ2-5; no clear D. CDR1 is SGHAT, CDR2 FQNNGV, per germline. Trimming stripped 5 bases from V and 2 bases from J, with 15 bases between. The CDR3 extends over 15 amino acids.

In this sample, this clonotype turned up a few times. The chain carries TRBV5-1 and TRBJ2-3, with 10 bases lining up with TRBD1. From germline, CDR1 is SGHRS and CDR2 YFSETQ. Trimming at V came to 5 bases and at J to 2 bases, leaving 8 bases not matched to a gene. The CDR3 is 16 residues long. Here the CDR3 reads CASRSHGTGATDTQYF. CDR3 nucleotide sequence: TGCGCCAGCAGGTCTCACGGGACAGGGGCCACAGATACGCAGTATTTT.

The chain links TRBV5-1 to TRBJ2-1, with 8 bases aligning to TRBD2. V gave up 6 bases and J gave up 5 bases; unmatched junction bases: 10. This CDR3 contains 15 residues. Germline V gene sequence: CDR1 SGHRS, CDR2 YFSETQ. The CDR3 here is CASIPGGGNDNEQFF. The CDR3 bases are TGCGCCAGCATCCCCGGCGGGGGGAACGACAATGAGCAGTTCTTC. Using reference TRBV5-1 and TRBJ2-1 for the parts outside the CDR3, the full variable domain is KAGVTQTPRYLIKTRGQQVTLSCSPISGHRSVSWYQQTPGQGLQFLFEYFSETQRNKGNFPGRFSGRQFSNSRSEMNVSTLELGDSALYLCASIPGGGNDNEQFFGPGTRLTVL.

The V gene is TRBV10-3, the J gene TRBJ2-3; the match to TRBD2 covers 13 bases. Per germline, CDR1 ENHRY and CDR2 SYGVKD. V trimming: 6 bases; J trimming: 6 bases; junction bases outside the gene matches: 9. This CDR3 contains 16 residues. This CDR3 is CAISNGTSGVGDTQYF. CDR3 sequence (DNA): TGTGCCATCAGCAATGGGACTAGCGGGGTGGGGGATACGCAGTATTTT.

In its sample, this clonotype was seen a few times. The rearrangement joins TRBV4-1 to TRBJ2-3, with 8 bases lining up with TRBD2. The CDR3 is 19 amino acids. Unmatched junction bases numbered 14, after V lost 0 bases and J lost 3 bases. Looked up from germline, CDR1 is MGHRA and CDR2 is YSYEKL. CDR3: CASSQDEAGAVRRTDTQYF. Written as DNA, the CDR3 is TGCGCCAGCAGCCAAGATGAAGCGGGAGCCGTCAGGAGGACAGATACGCAGTATTTT.

This chain links TRBV5-1 with TRBJ2-1, with 8 bases identical to TRBD2. The trim removed 7 bases at V and 7 bases at J, leaving 13 bases unmatched. CDR1 and CDR2 (germline): SGHRS, YFSETQ. There are 15 residues in the CDR3. The CDR3 here is CASSDRTSYKNEQFF. CDR3 nucleotides: TGCGCCAGCTCAGACCGGACTAGCTATAAAAATGAGCAGTTCTTC.

In its sample, this clonotype was seen many times. The chain's CDR3 is CSAGGGNSYEQYF. In DNA form, the CDR3 reads TGCAGCGCCGGAGGGGGGAACTCCTACGAGCAGTACTTC. This rearrangement joins TRBV29-1 to TRBJ2-7; D might be TRBD1 or TRBD2, each matching 6 bases. In germline, CDR1 is SQVTM, CDR2 ANQGSEA. The germline V and J ends were trimmed by 7 bases and 0 bases, with 13 bases remaining between them. The CDR3 spans 13 residues.

This sequence joins TRBV7-2 and TRBJ2-5; no definite D call. Trimming removed 1 base from V and 6 bases from J, with 6 bases in between. The CDR3 is made up of 12 amino acids. Germline V CDR1 and CDR2: SGHTA, FQGNSA. For the CDR3, the DNA is TGTGCCAGCAGCTTAGAGGTGAAGACCCAGTACTTC. It codes for CASSLEVKTQYF.

This clonotype occurred a few times. The V and J genes are TRBV27 and TRBJ1-2; 10 nucleotides match TRBD1. This CDR3 has 15 residues. CDR1 is MNHEY, CDR2 SMNVEV, per germline (reference sequence). V trimming: 3 bases; J trimming: 7 bases; junction bases outside the gene matches: 8. Here the CDR3 reads CASSFSGQGLGGYTF. CDR3 nucleotides: TGTGCCAGCAGTTTCTCGGGACAGGGGCTGGGTGGCTACACCTTC.

Concerning this clonotype: This clone may be a read error of a much larger clone one base away. The rearrangement uses TRBV20-1 and TRBJ1-2; maybe TRBD1 (6 bases). CDR3 length equals 15 residues. CDR1 is DFQATT, CDR2 SNEGSKA, per germline (reference sequence). For the CDR3, the DNA is TGCAGTGCTAGCGCCGGACAGATAGCTAACTATGACTACACCTTC. This gives the protein CSASAGQIANYDYTF.

The V gene is TRBV3-1, the J gene TRBJ2-5; D may be TRBD2 (7 bases). Germline V lookup: CDR1 LGHDT, CDR2 YNNKEL (reference sequence). V lost 0 bases and J lost 5, with 10 bases in between. CDR3 length: 14 residues. CDR3 residues: CASSQDEGGETQYF. The CDR3 DNA is TGTGCCAGCAGCCAAGATGAGGGGGGGGAGACCCAGTACTTC.

The chain recombines TRBV12-3 or TRBV12-4 with TRBJ2-3; D might be TRBD2 (5 bases). V was trimmed by 6 bases and J by 3 bases, leaving 13 bases between them. The CDR3 covers 14 residues. The CDR3 sequence: CASSQIGGTDTQYF. The CDR3 region has the DNA TGTGCCAGCAGCCAAATTGGCGGGACAGATACGCAGTATTTT.

This clonotype has a handful of counts. The V gene is TRBV7-3, the J gene TRBJ2-3, with 11 positions matching TRBD2. There are 15 residues in the CDR3. Germline V gives CDR1 SGHTA, CDR2 FQGTGA. Losses at the gene ends were 5 bases for V and 2 bases for J; bases not matched to a gene: 3. For the CDR3, the DNA is TGTGCCAGCAGCCAGGGACTAGCGGACACAGATACGCAGTATTTT. It specifies CASSQGLADTDTQYF.

The V and J genes are TRBV5-1 and TRBJ2-1; TRBD2 agrees at 12 bases. V lost 5 bases and J lost 2; bases outside the gene matches: 11. Germline loops: CDR1 SGHRS, CDR2 YFSETQ. The CDR3 contains 18 residues. The CDR3 sequence: CASSLRLAGETAYNEQFF. DNA for the CDR3: TGCGCCAGCAGTCTGAGACTAGCGGGAGAGACCGCCTACAATGAGCAGTTCTTC.

This chain joins TRBV4-2 and TRBJ1-1; the D gene is possibly TRBD1 (6 bases). Germline V gene sequence: CDR1 LGHNA, CDR2 YNFKEQ. CDR3 length equals 14 residues. Trimming pared 2 bases from V and 6 bases from J, leaving 13 bases between. CDR3 bases: TGTGCCAGCAGCCAAACGGGGGGCATGTCTGAAGCTTTCTTT. Translation: CASSQTGGMSEAFF.

CDR3 DNA: TGCGCCAGCAGCCCGTACGCGGGGGGGCCGTCTTCCGGGGAGCTGTTTTTT. It specifies CASSPYAGGPSSGELFF. The chain carries TRBV4-1 and TRBJ2-2; 9 bases line up with TRBD2. The CDR3 contains 17 residues. With V trimmed by 4 bases and J by 6 bases, 12 bases remained unmatched. From germline, CDR1 is MGHRA and CDR2 YSYEKL.

The chain employs TRBV20-1 and TRBJ2-3, with 12 positions matching TRBD2. V lost 1 base, J lost 5 bases, and 16 bases stayed unmatched. The germline CDR1 and CDR2 sequences are DFQATT and SNEGSKA (reference sequence). The CDR3 runs 19 residues. The CDR3 loop is CSARGGMTSGGLRLDTQYF. The CDR3, as DNA: TGCAGTGCTAGAGGGGGCATGACTAGCGGGGGCCTCCGGCTAGATACGCAGTATTTT.

This clonotype was observed a single time. With a much larger clone just one base away, this may be a read error. The rearrangement uses TRBV4-2 and TRBJ1-2, with 9 bases lining up with TRBD1. The germline gives CDR1 LGHNA, CDR2 YNFKEQ. The CDR3 is made up of 15 amino acids. Trimming removed 3 bases from V and 8 bases from J; junction bases left unmatched: 10. CDR3 region: CASSQTNRDRDGYTF. Written as DNA, the CDR3 is TGTGCCAGCAGCCAGACTAATAGGGACAGGGACGGCTACACCTTC.

This clonotype was observed a handful of times. The chain has TRBV5-1 and TRBJ2-3; TRBD1 matches at 10 bases. The V segment lost 4 bases and the J segment 4 bases; nucleotides outside the gene matches: 6. The CDR3 has 15 residues. From germline, CDR1 is SGHRS and CDR2 YFSETQ. The CDR3 nucleotides are TGCGCCAGCAGCGGGACAGGGGTTGGTCCAGATACGCAGTATTTT. Protein: CASSGTGVGPDTQYF.